The clone carrying this TCR beta chain appeared many times. The CDR3 runs 13 residues. V was cut by 7 bases and J by 0 bases, with 9 bases left in between. CDR1 is MGHDK and CDR2 is SYGVNS in the germline V gene. This entry belongs to a study of type 1 and type 2 diabetes patients. The PCR template was genomic DNA. A primer set of 30 forward and 13 reverse primers amplified the CDR3. TCRdb independently ran MiXCR on the multiplex PCR reads; one entry per CDR3 protein. The sample contains some 250,000 distinct CDR3 sequences, roughly 50% of which appear only once. The V and J genes are TRBV25-1 and TRBJ1-1; no reliable D call. Sequences were obtained from peripheral blood mononuclear cells (PBMCs). This TCR derives from a man aged 18 to 30 with type 2 diabetes. The CDR3 sequence: CASMATLNTEAFF. The CDR3, as DNA: TGTGCCAGCATGGCGACCCTGAACACTGAAGCTTTCTTT.